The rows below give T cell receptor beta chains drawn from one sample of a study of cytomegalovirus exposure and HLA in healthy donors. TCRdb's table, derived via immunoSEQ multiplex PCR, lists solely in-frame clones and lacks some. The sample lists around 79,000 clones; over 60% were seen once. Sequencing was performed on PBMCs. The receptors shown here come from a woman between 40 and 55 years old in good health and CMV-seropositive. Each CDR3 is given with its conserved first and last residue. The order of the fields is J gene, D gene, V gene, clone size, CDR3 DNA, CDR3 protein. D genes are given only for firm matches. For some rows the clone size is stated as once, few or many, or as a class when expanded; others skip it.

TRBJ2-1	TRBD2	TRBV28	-	TGTGCCAGCCTTAGCGGGAGCTACCGGGAGCAGTTCTTC	CASLSGSYREQFF
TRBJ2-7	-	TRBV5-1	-	TGCGCCAGCAGCTTTAGCGGGGACAGCTCCTACGAGCAGTACTTC	CASSFSGDSSYEQYF
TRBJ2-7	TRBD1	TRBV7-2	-	TGTGCCAGCAGCTCCCGGCTGGGACAGGCCTCCTACGAGCAGTACTTC	CASSSRLGQASYEQYF
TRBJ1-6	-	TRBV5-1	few	TGCGCCAGCAGACCCGACAGCCCGAATTCACCCCTCCACTTT	CASRPDSPNSPLHF
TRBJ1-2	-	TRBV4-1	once	TGCGCCAGCAGCCTGCAGGGCTCCTATGGCTACACCTTC	CASSLQGSYGYTF
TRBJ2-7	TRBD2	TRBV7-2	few	TGTGCCAGCAGCTCTAGCGGGATCAGCTCCTACGAGCAGTACTTC	CASSSSGISSYEQYF
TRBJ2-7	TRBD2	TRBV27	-	TGTGCCAGCAGTCAAGGGACTAGCGGCTACGAGCAGTACTTC	CASSQGTSGYEQYF
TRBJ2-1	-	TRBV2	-	TGTGCCAGCAGAGACTACAGGGTTGGACTGGTTTCAGATGAGCAGTTCTTC	CASRDYRVGLVSDEQFF
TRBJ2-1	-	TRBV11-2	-	TGTGCCAGCAGCTTAGATCTCGGAGTGCAGTTCTTC	CASSLDLGVQFF
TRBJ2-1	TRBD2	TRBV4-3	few	TGCGCCAGCAGCCAAGATAGGGCTAGCGGATACAATGAGCAGTTCTTC	CASSQDRASGYNEQFF
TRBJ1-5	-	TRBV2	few	TGTGCCAGCAGTGTGGTCGGGGGACGGCAGCCCCAGCATTTT	CASSVVGGRQPQHF
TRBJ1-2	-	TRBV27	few	TGTGCCAGCAGTTCGGGCTATGGCTACACCTTC	CASSSGYGYTF
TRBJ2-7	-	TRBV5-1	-	TGCGCCAGCAGCTTGGTTGTCGACGAGCAGTACTTC	CASSLVVDEQYF